Following are 31 T cell receptor beta chains from one sample sequenced in a study of T cell repertoires in cytomegalovirus infection. TCRdb used MiXCR to reprocess the reads, holding one entry per CDR3 protein. The data show hundreds of thousands of distinct CDR3 sequences, roughly a quarter seen once. What was sequenced was CD8+ T cells from PBMCs. All receptors derive from a human donor in good health (CMV status not recorded). Some clones in this sample may be carry-over from other donors' samples.

The chain links TRBV5-5 to TRBJ2-3; 7 positions match TRBD1. V gave up 0 bases and J gave up 4 bases; unmatched junction bases: 5. There are 15 residues in the CDR3. Per germline, CDR1 SGHKS and CDR2 YYEKEE (reference sequence). The CDR3 DNA follows: TGTGCCAGCAGCTTGGAAATAGGGGGCGCAGATACGCAGTATTTT. This sequence encodes CASSLEIGGADTQYF.

This clonotype came up a few times. The rearrangement links TRBV14 to TRBJ1-1; no reliable D call. Trimming removed 0 bases from V and 1 base from J, with 12 bases in between. The CDR3 runs to 16 residues. The germline gives CDR1 SGHDN, CDR2 FVKESK. The CDR3 sequence: CASSQEWSRRNTEAFF. In DNA, the CDR3 is TGTGCCAGCAGCCAAGAGTGGAGCCGGCGGAACACTGAAGCTTTCTTT.

This sequence joins TRBV11-2 and TRBJ2-5; 10 bases fit TRBD1. The CDR3 covers 15 residues. Trimming removed 3 bases from V and 5 bases from J; junction bases left unmatched: 6. Germline CDR1 SGHAT, CDR2 FQNNGV. The CDR3 loop reads CASSFDRGRKETQYF. DNA for the CDR3: TGTGCCAGCAGCTTTGACAGGGGGCGCAAGGAGACCCAGTACTTC.

V usage is TRBV7-9 and J usage is TRBJ2-3; 9 nucleotides align to TRBD1. Germline CDR1 and CDR2: SEHNR and FQNEAQ (reference sequence). The ends lost 5 bases at V and 2 bases at J; junction bases unmatched: 8. The CDR3 is 16 amino acids. This chain's CDR3 is CASSNSGTGLTDTQYF. The CDR3 nucleotides read TGTGCCAGCAGCAACTCCGGGACAGGGCTCACAGATACGCAGTATTTT.

This clonotype was seen only a few times. The chain uses TRBV4-1 and TRBJ2-1; the match to TRBD1 covers 8 bases. CDR1 and CDR2 (germline): MGHRA, YSYEKL. V was clipped by 3 bases and J by 2 bases; unmatched bases: 3. The CDR3 consists of 15 residues. DNA of the CDR3: TGCGCCAGCAGCCATGAACAGGGGGCCTACAATGAGCAGTTCTTC. It codes for CASSHEQGAYNEQFF.

The rearrangement links TRBV7-9 to TRBJ2-3, with TRBD2 as a possible D gene (7 bases). The V gene lost 5 bases and the J gene lost 5 bases, with 17 bases spanning the gap. CDR1 SEHNR and CDR2 FQNEAQ come from the germline V gene (reference sequence). This CDR3 has 15 amino acids. The chain's CDR3 is CASSPEGGARDTQYF. The CDR3, as DNA: TGTGCCAGCAGCCCAGAAGGGGGGGCGAGAGATACGCAGTATTTT.

This chain joins TRBV4-1 and TRBJ2-7; 7 bases line up with TRBD2. Germline assignment: CDR1 MGHRA and CDR2 YSYEKL. Trimming cost V 5 bases and J 7 bases; bases outside gene matches: 5. This CDR3 is built from 12 residues. The CDR3 sequence is CASSFLGGEQYF. The CDR3 DNA follows: TGCGCCAGCAGCTTCTTGGGGGGGGAGCAGTACTTC.

This clonotype was counted many times. This chain links TRBV6-5 with TRBJ2-1, with D unresolved. V was trimmed by 0 bases and J by 3 bases, leaving 12 bases between them. The CDR3 loop spans 16 amino acids. Germline values: CDR1 MNHEY, CDR2 SVGAGI. The CDR3 bases are TGTGCCAGCAGTTACTCGTTAGTTGGACGCTACAATGAGCAGTTCTTC. Protein sequence: CASSYSLVGRYNEQFF.

This clonotype has only a few counts. This chain joins TRBV27 and TRBJ2-5; D not resolved. The V and J ends lost 3 bases and 6 bases respectively, with 17 bases between them. Germline V lookup: CDR1 MNHEY, CDR2 SMNVEV (reference sequence). This CDR3 has 15 amino acids. The CDR3 DNA reads as TGTGCCAGCAGTTTGGGATCTGGGCAGAGGCAGACCCAGTACTTC. Its translation: CASSLGSGQRQTQYF.

The rearrangement links TRBV10-2 to TRBJ1-5, with D possibly TRBD1 on 5 matching bases. The CDR3 has 13 residues. V lost 5 bases and J 5 bases, leaving 10 bases between the germline ends. CDR1 and CDR2 (germline): WSHSY, SAAADI. CDR3 in DNA: TGCGCCAGCAGTCAGGGCCGACATCAGCCCCAGCATTTT. This encodes CASSQGRHQPQHF.

This chain connects TRBV28 to TRBJ2-7; D may be TRBD1 (7 bases). Trimming left V 8 bases short and J 4 bases short, with 12 bases between. CDR3 length equals 12 residues. The germline V gene has CDR1 MDHEN and CDR2 SYDVKM. In DNA form, the CDR3 reads TGTGCCAGCGGCAGGGGGAGGTACGAGCAGTACGTC. It encodes CASGRGRYEQYV.

This clonotype occurred a few times. The chain uses TRBV27 and TRBJ1-1; a weak D match, TRBD1 (5 bases). The germline V gene encodes CDR1 MNHEY and CDR2 SMNVEV (reference sequence). The CDR3 consists of 16 residues. Deletions cut 7 bases from V and 5 bases from J, with 23 bases between. CDR3 protein: CASTKRDSWGWTEAFF. Written as DNA, the CDR3 is TGTGCCAGCACCAAACGGGACTCCTGGGGCTGGACTGAAGCTTTCTTT.

About this clonotype: An end of the junction differs from the germline gene, which may be a read error. V gene TRBV7-2 combines with J gene TRBJ1-5; D gene unclear. Germline CDR1 is SGHTA and CDR2 is FQGNSA. CDR3 length: 15 residues. The CDR3 region is CASSLAGYSNQSQHF. CDR3 DNA: TGTGCCAGCAGCTTAGCAGGGTATAGCAATCAGTCCCAGCATTTT. Variable domain in full (rest from reference TRBV7-2 and TRBJ1-5): GAGVSQSPSNKVTEKGKDVELRCDPISGHTALYWYRQSLGQGLEFLIYFQGNSAPDKSGLPSDRFSAERTGGSVSTLTIQRTQQEDSAVYLCASSLAGYSNQSQHFGDGTRLSIL.

Worth noting for this clonotype: The junction departs from germline at one end; a sequencing error may be responsible. The V gene is TRBV6-5, the J gene TRBJ2-3; the D gene is possibly TRBD1 (6 bases). CDR1 and CDR2 (germline): MNHEY, SVGAGI. The CDR3 consists of 16 residues. CDR3 sequence: CASSYSSGVWTDTQYF. The CDR3 bases are TGTGCCAGCAGTTACTCATCCGGGGTTTGGACAGATACACAGTATTTT.

This clonotype showed up many times. The chain is built from TRBV12-3 or TRBV12-4 and TRBJ1-6; no definite D call. V lost 6 bases and J 6 bases, leaving 6 bases between the germline ends. The CDR3 runs to 12 residues. CDR3 amino acids: CASSITNSPLHF. The CDR3 DNA follows: TGTGCCAGCAGCATAACTAATTCACCCCTCCACTTT.

This clonotype has a count of ten or more. V gene TRBV4-1 combines with J gene TRBJ2-7; D gene unclear. Trimming stripped 4 bases from V and 7 bases from J, with 17 bases between. This CDR3 contains 14 residues. Germline V gene data show CDR1 as MGHRA and CDR2 as YSYEKL. CDR3 sequence (DNA): TGCGCCAGCAGCCGGGCTAACTTCGAGTGGGAGCAGTACTTC. Translating it yields CASSRANFEWEQYF.

Concerning this clonotype itself: This may be a read error, as it is one base from a much larger clone. CDR3 nucleotide sequence: TGTGCCAGCAGCCACAGGGAATTGTGCACAGATACGCAGTATTTT. The encoded protein is CASSHRELCTDTQYF. V and J are TRBV7-9 and TRBJ2-3, with D possibly matching TRBD1 (6 bases). V lost 5 bases, J lost 1 base, and 13 bases lay in between. CDR1 and CDR2 (germline): SEHNR, FQNEAQ (reference sequence). The CDR3 length is 15 residues.

This clonotype showed up just a few times. The chain carries TRBV7-6 and TRBJ1-6; possible D gene TRBD1, 5 bases. Trimming left V 6 bases short and J 0 bases short, with 24 bases between. The CDR3 extends over 20 amino acids. Per the germline V gene, CDR1 is SGHVS and CDR2 is FNYEAQ. This chain's CDR3 is CASSPRPTGGTSSYNSPLHF. The CDR3 DNA reads as TGTGCCAGCAGTCCCCGGCCCACAGGAGGGACGAGCTCCTATAATTCACCCCTCCACTTT.

The gene calls are TRBV6-1 and TRBJ2-1; 11 bases are shared with TRBD2. Germline trimming cut 3 bases from V and 16 bases from J; bases unmatched to any gene: 2. Germline V gives CDR1 MNHNS, CDR2 SASEGT. The CDR3 covers 11 residues. CDR3 sequence (DNA): TGTGCCAGCAGTGATAGCGGGGGGGACTTCTTC. It specifies CASSDSGGDFF.

J is TRBJ2-7 and V is TRBV20-1; D may match TRBD1 or TRBD2 (5 bases each). The CDR3 spans 11 residues. Looked up from germline, CDR1 is DFQATT and CDR2 is SNEGSKA (reference sequence). V was cut by 5 bases and J by 2 bases, with 7 bases left in between. The CDR3, as DNA: TGCAGTGCTGGGGGACCCTACGAGCAGTACGTC. Amino acid sequence: CSAGGPYEQYV.

V usage is TRBV7-9 and J usage is TRBJ2-1; no firm D call. The V end was cut by 5 bases, the J end by 2 bases, with 13 bases between. This CDR3 spans 15 amino acids. Germline-derived CDR1 and CDR2 are SEHNR and FQNEAQ (reference sequence). The CDR3 loop reads CASSPIESTYNEQFF. CDR3 nucleotide sequence: TGTGCCAGCAGCCCAATCGAGTCGACCTACAATGAGCAGTTCTTC.

The chain joins TRBV5-4 to TRBJ2-1; the match to TRBD2 covers 11 bases. Germline V gene data show CDR1 as SGHNT and CDR2 as YYREEE (reference sequence). CDR3 length equals 19 residues. V lost 4 bases to trimming and J lost 4 bases; unmatched junction nucleotides: 16. CDR3 region: CASSKPGDPLAGEYNEQFF. CDR3 DNA: TGTGCCAGCAGCAAACCCGGCGATCCACTAGCGGGGGAGTACAATGAGCAGTTCTTC.

This clonotype has just a few counts. This chain links TRBV28 with TRBJ1-6; D is possibly TRBD1 (5 bases). Trimming removed 6 bases at V and 1 base at J, with 10 bases between. Germline CDR1 reads MDHEN; CDR2 reads SYDVKM. This CDR3 spans 15 amino acids. The CDR3 region has the DNA TGTGCCAGCAGCACCGGGGGTTCCTATAATTCACCCCTCCACTTT. Its protein is CASSTGGSYNSPLHF. Based on the CDR3 plus reference TRBV28 and TRBJ1-6, the full variable domain is DVKVTQSSRYLVKRTGEKVFLECVQDMDHENMFWYRQDPGLGLRLIYFSYDVKMKEKGDIPEGYSVSREKKERFSLILESASTNQTSMYLCASSTGGSYNSPLHFGNGTRLTVT.

CDR3 DNA sequence: TGTGCCACCAGCAGAGGACGGTCCTACGAGCAGTACTTC. It translates to CATSRGRSYEQYF. The chain couples TRBV15 to TRBJ2-7; no clear D gene. The V and J ends lost 1 base and 1 base respectively, with 5 bases between them. Germline CDR1 LNHNV, CDR2 YYDKDF (reference sequence). This CDR3 has 13 residues.

This clonotype was counted a few times. This rearrangement joins TRBV4-3 to TRBJ2-5; D may be TRBD2 (7 bases). Germline-derived CDR1 and CDR2 are LGHNA and YSLEER. The CDR3 consists of 17 residues. V lost 4 bases and J lost 0, with 18 bases in between. As DNA, the CDR3 is TGCGCCAGCAGCCTCGGAAGGGGGAGGGGTAACCAAGAGACCCAGTACTTC. This translates into CASSLGRGRGNQETQYF.

Ten or more counts support this clonotype. J is TRBJ2-7 and V is TRBV6-5, with D maybe TRBD1 (5 bases). Trimming removed 0 bases from V and 5 bases from J, with 11 bases in between. Germline V lookup: CDR1 MNHEY, CDR2 SVGAGI. The CDR3 has 14 residues. The CDR3 bases are TGTGCCAGCAGTTACTCGGCAGGGATCCACGAGCAGTACGTC. It is translated as CASSYSAGIHEQYV.

This clonotype has at least ten counts. The chain has TRBV6-6 and TRBJ1-1; 7 bases match TRBD1. The CDR3 consists of 14 residues. CDR1 is MNHNY and CDR2 is SVGAGI in the germline V gene (reference sequence). The V and J ends lost 10 bases and 1 base, in that order; junction bases with no gene match: 9. The CDR3 region is CATGQAYGNTEAFF. In DNA form, the CDR3 reads TGTGCCACAGGACAGGCCTATGGGAACACTGAAGCTTTCTTT.

The chain couples TRBV2 to TRBJ2-3; 11 positions agree with TRBD1. V lost 9 bases to trimming and J lost 2 bases; unmatched junction nucleotides: 4. Germline V CDR1 and CDR2: SNHLY, FYNNEI. This CDR3 is built from 14 residues. CDR3 amino acids: CARPGQGDTDTQYF. In DNA, the CDR3 is TGTGCCAGACCGGGACAGGGGGACACAGATACGCAGTATTTT.

The sample holds many counts of this clonotype. The V call is TRBV7-2, the J call TRBJ2-2; TRBD2 aligns across 12 bases. This CDR3 contains 18 residues. V shed 5 bases and J 2 bases; nucleotides not matched to a gene: 9. Germline V gene data show CDR1 as SGHTA and CDR2 as FQGNSA. CDR3 nucleotide sequence: TGTGCCAGCAGCCGACCTGGACTAGCGGGGCTAAACACCGGGGAGCTGTTTTTT. Residues: CASSRPGLAGLNTGELFF.

This clonotype has at least ten counts. The chain employs TRBV7-6 and TRBJ2-7, with TRBD1 identical over 10 bases. The CDR3 is 15 residues long. Germline V gene lookup returns CDR1 SGHVS and CDR2 FNYEAQ. With 5 bases clipped from V and 2 bases from J, the junction kept 6 bases outside the gene matches. The CDR3 spells CASSPGTGVPYEQYV. Here the CDR3 DNA reads TGTGCCAGCAGCCCCGGGACAGGGGTCCCCTACGAGCAGTACGTC.

J is TRBJ2-5 and V is TRBV5-5, with D tentatively TRBD1 (5 bases). V lost 5 bases and J 2 bases, leaving 16 bases between the germline ends. This CDR3 comprises 15 residues. Germline CDR1 and CDR2: SGHKS and YYEKEE (reference sequence). CDR3 region: CASRSDRVEQETQYF. CDR3 coding DNA: TGTGCCAGCAGATCAGACAGAGTAGAGCAAGAGACCCAGTACTTC.